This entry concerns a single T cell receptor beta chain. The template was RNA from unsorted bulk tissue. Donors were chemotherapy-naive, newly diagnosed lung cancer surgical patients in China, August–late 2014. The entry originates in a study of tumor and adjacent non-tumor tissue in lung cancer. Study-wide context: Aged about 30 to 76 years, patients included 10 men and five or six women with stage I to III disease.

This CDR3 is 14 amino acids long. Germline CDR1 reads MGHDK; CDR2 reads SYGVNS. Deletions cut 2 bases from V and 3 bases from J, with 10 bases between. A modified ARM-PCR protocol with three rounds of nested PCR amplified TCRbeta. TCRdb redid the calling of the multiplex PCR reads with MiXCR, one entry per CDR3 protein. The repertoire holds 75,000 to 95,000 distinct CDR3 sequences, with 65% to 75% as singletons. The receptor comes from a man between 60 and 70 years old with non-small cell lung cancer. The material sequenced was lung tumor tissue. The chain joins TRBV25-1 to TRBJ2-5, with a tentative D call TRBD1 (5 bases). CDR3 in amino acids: CASSEGGQEETQYF. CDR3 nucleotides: TGTGCCAGCAGTGAAGGTGGACAAGAAGAGACCCAGTACTTC.